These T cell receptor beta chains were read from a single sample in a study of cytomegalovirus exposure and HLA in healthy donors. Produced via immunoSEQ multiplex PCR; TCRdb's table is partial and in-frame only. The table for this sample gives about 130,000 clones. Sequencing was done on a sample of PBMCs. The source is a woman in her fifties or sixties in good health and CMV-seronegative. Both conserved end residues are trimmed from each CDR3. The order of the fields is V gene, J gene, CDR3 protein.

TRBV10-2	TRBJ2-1	ASSRWKGKSYNEQF
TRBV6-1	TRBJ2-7	ASSEAPRLVYEQY
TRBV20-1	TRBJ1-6	SASPEGTLH
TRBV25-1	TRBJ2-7	ASSDTGYEQY
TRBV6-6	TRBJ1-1	ASSSGTGRNTEAF
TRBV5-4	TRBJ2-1	ASSLGAGDNEQF
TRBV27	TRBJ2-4	ASGESKNIQY
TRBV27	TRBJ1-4	ASSLLAGRGEKLF
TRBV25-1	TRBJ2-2	ASSGTSGRISNTGELF
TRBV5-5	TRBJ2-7	ASSREGTGIYEQY
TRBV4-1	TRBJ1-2	ASSPPTIGSGGYT
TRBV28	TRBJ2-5	ASRGTAQETQY
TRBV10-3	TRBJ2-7	AISGTSGSYEQY
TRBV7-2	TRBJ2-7	ASSLAAYPGAYEQY
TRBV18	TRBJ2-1	ASSPIPSGVSYNEQF
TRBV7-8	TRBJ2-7	ASSPSGGLTYEQY
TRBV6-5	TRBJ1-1	ASSYSNSEQYEAF
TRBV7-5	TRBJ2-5	ARSARDSTVHEY
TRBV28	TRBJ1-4	ASSPGQVGEKLF
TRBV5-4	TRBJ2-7	ASSNIGQGSYEQY
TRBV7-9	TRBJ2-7	ASSLGSGTGEQY
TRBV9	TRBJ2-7	ASSAPGTPYEQY